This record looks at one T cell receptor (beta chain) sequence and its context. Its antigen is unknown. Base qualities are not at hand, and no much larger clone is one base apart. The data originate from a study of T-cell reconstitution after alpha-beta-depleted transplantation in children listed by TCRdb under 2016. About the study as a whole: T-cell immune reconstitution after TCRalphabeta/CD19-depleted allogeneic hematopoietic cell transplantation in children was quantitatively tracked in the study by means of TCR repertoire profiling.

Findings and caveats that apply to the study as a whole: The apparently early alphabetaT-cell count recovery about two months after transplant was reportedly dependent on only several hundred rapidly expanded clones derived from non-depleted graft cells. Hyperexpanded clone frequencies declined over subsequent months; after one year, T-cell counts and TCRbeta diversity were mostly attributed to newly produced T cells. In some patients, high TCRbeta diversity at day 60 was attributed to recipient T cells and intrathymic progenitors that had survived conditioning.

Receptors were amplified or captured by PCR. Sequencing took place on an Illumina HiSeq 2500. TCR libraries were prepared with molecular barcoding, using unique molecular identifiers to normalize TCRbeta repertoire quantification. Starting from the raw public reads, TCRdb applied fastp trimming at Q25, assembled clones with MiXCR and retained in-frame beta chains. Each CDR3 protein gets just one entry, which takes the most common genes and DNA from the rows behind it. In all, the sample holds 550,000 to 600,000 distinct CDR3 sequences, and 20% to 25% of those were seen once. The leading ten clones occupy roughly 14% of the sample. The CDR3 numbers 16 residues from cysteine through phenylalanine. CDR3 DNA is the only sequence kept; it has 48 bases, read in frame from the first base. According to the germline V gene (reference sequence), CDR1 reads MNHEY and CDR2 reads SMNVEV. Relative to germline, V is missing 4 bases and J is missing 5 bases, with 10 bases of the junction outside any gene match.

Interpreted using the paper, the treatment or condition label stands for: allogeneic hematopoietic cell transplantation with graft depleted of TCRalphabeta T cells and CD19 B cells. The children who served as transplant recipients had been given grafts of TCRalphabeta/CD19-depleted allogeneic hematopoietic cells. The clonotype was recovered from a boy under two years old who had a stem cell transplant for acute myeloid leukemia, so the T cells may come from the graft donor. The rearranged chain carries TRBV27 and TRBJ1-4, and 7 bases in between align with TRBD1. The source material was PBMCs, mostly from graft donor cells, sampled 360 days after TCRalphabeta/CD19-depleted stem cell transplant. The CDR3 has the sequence CASSYDPTGKNEKLFF. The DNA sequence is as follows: TGTGCCAGCAGTTACGATCCGACAGGGAAGAATGAAAAACTGTTTTTT. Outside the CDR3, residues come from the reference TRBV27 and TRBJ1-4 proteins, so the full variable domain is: EAQVTQNPRYLITVTGKKLTVTCSQNMNHEYMSWYRQDPGLGLRQIYYSMNVEVTDKGDVPEGYKVSRKEKRNFPLILESPSPNQTSLYFCASSYDPTGKNEKLFFGSGTQLSVL.